This passage covers 20 T cell receptor beta chains from one sample sequenced in a study of post-analysis software for immune sequencing data. Whole-study results and caveats: About 5 TRBV segments were more frequent in patients than controls; TRBV5-6, TRBV5-1 and TRBV20-1 belonged to this group.

Their antigens are not known. Unique molecular identifiers had been added to the TCR beta cDNA libraries. TCRdb independently ran MiXCR on the PCR reads; one entry per CDR3 protein. The data show almost 700,000 distinct CDR3 sequences, over 45% seen once. The sample taken for sequencing was blood. All receptors derive from a girl aged 2-10 years with multiple sclerosis.

The chain couples TRBV7-2 to TRBJ1-3, with TRBD1 as a possible D gene (6 bases). CDR3 length: 13 residues. Trimming shortened V by 5 bases and J by 3 bases, and 8 bases separated the two germline ends. CDR1 and CDR2 from the germline V gene are SGHTA and FQGNSA. The CDR3 region has the DNA TGTGCCAGCAGCACAGGGAGTGGAAACACCATATATTTT. Protein product: CASSTGSGNTIYF.

V is TRBV7-9 and J is TRBJ1-2, with D perhaps matching TRBD1 (5 bases). Germline CDR1 is SEHNR and CDR2 is FQNEAQ (reference sequence). V was trimmed by 4 bases and J by 2 bases, leaving 14 bases between them. This CDR3 contains 15 residues. CDR3 sequence: CASSSVRDGNYGYTF. DNA for the CDR3: TGTGCCAGCAGCTCAGTGAGGGACGGCAACTATGGCTACACCTTC.

V and J are TRBV5-5 and TRBJ2-1, with D tentatively TRBD2 (6 bases). Trimming pared 4 bases from V and 7 bases from J, leaving 9 bases between. This CDR3 has 12 residues. Germline V gives CDR1 SGHKS, CDR2 YYEKEE (reference sequence). The CDR3 region has the DNA TGTGCCAGCAGCCGGAGGGAAAATGAGCAGTTCTTC. Its translation is CASSRRENEQFF.

This clonotype was recorded once. The J gene is TRBJ2-5, the V gene TRBV11-2; D is unclear. CDR3 length: 13 amino acids. Per the germline V gene, CDR1 is SGHAT and CDR2 is FQNNGV. V was cut by 4 bases and J by 11 bases, with 17 bases left in between. CDR3 sequence: CASSSTPVYRQYF. In DNA form, the CDR3 reads TGTGCCAGCAGCTCGACTCCGGTCTACCGGCAGTACTTC.

This clonotype has more than one count but fewer than ten. The chain has TRBV5-1 and TRBJ1-2, with 10 bases lining up with TRBD1. Losses at the gene ends were 1 base for V and 6 bases for J; bases not matched to a gene: 3. The CDR3 spans 14 residues. Germline V gene data show CDR1 as SGHRS and CDR2 as YFSETQ. The CDR3 DNA sequence: TGCGCCAGCAGCTTGATGGGGACAGGGGATGGCTACACCTTC. It specifies CASSLMGTGDGYTF.

The chain combines TRBV12-3 or TRBV12-4 with TRBJ2-3; possibly TRBD1 or TRBD2 for D (5 bases each). There are 13 residues in the CDR3. Trimming pared 5 bases from V and 9 bases from J, leaving 15 bases between. CDR3 amino acids: CASSTGPVGTQYF. In nucleotides, the CDR3 is TGTGCCAGCAGTACGGGACCTGTGGGAACGCAGTATTTT.

V gene TRBV20-1 combines with J gene TRBJ2-7, with D tentatively TRBD2 (6 bases). V was pared by 6 bases and J by 1 base, with 19 bases between. Germline CDR1 DFQATT, CDR2 SNEGSKA (reference sequence). The CDR3 extends over 15 amino acids. The CDR3 sequence is CSASSGGVISYEQYF. CDR3 sequence (DNA): TGCAGTGCCAGCTCAGGCGGGGTCATATCCTACGAGCAGTACTTC.

The chain joins TRBV12-3 or TRBV12-4 to TRBJ2-1; possibly TRBD2 for D (5 bases). Trimming took off 1 base at V and 8 bases at J, with 9 bases between the two ends. CDR3 length equals 13 residues. This CDR3 reads CASSLVLADEQFF. CDR3 DNA sequence: TGTGCCAGCAGTTTAGTCCTAGCCGATGAGCAGTTCTTC.

The V call is TRBV24-1, the J call TRBJ1-5; no clear D. V lost 4 bases and J 7 bases, leaving 7 bases between the germline ends. The CDR3 consists of 12 residues. The germline CDR1 and CDR2 sequences are KGHDR and SFDVKD. As DNA, the CDR3 is TGTGCCACCAGTGAGGGGAGACAGCCCCAGCATTTT. Residues: CATSEGRQPQHF.

The chain has TRBV12-3 or TRBV12-4 and TRBJ1-1; D gene ambiguous. The CDR3 length is 15 residues. Trimming cost V 2 bases and J 5 bases, with 15 bases left between them. CDR3 DNA sequence: TGTGCCAGCAGTTTAAGGACTGGGAGGGAGACTGAAGCTTTCTTT. It encodes CASSLRTGRETEAFF.

This sequence joins TRBV7-3 and TRBJ2-1; TRBD2 aligns across 8 bases. Losses at the gene ends were 4 bases for V and 7 bases for J; bases not matched to a gene: 15. Germline V gene sequence: CDR1 SGHTA, CDR2 FQGTGA. This CDR3 comprises 17 residues. The CDR3 spells CASSSLPSGLAKNEQFF. The CDR3 coding sequence is TGTGCCAGCAGCTCCCTACCCTCAGGACTAGCAAAAAATGAGCAGTTCTTC.

The chain uses TRBV7-9 and TRBJ2-1; 10 bases are a match to TRBD2. V gave up 6 bases and J gave up 6 bases; unmatched junction bases: 8. Germline values: CDR1 SEHNR, CDR2 FQNEAQ (reference sequence). The CDR3 contains 15 residues. The CDR3: CASSNAGLACNEQFF. In nucleotides, the CDR3 is TGTGCCAGCAGTAATGCGGGACTAGCGTGCAATGAGCAGTTCTTC.

The chain uses TRBV10-3 and TRBJ1-2, with 9 bases identical to TRBD1. Trimming removed 6 bases from V and 3 bases from J; junction bases left unmatched: 8. This CDR3 has 15 amino acids. The germline V gene has CDR1 ENHRY and CDR2 SYGVKD. The CDR3 spells CAIRRDRDRDYGYTF. Written as DNA, the CDR3 is TGTGCCATCAGGAGGGACAGGGATCGAGACTATGGCTACACCTTC.

The chain uses TRBV5-1 and TRBJ1-1; 10 positions match TRBD1. Germline lookup yields CDR1 SGHRS and CDR2 YFSETQ. The CDR3 length is 15 residues. V lost 3 bases to trimming and J lost 4 bases; unmatched junction nucleotides: 6. CDR3 sequence: CASSSVRDRGTEAFF. The DNA of the CDR3 is TGCGCCAGCAGCTCCGTCCGGGACAGGGGCACTGAAGCTTTCTTT. Full variable domain (outside the CDR3, taken from reference TRBV5-1 and TRBJ1-1): KAGVTQTPRYLIKTRGQQVTLSCSPISGHRSVSWYQQTPGQGLQFLFEYFSETQRNKGNFPGRFSGRQFSNSRSEMNVSTLELGDSALYLCASSSVRDRGTEAFFGQGTRLTVV.

This sequence joins TRBV7-9 and TRBJ2-1, with D uncertain. This CDR3 contains 10 residues. In germline, CDR1 is SEHNR, CDR2 FQNEAQ (reference sequence). Trimming took 9 bases from V and 7 from J, leaving 7 bases between them. The CDR3 loop is CAREANEQFF. The CDR3 bases are TGTGCCAGAGAGGCTAATGAGCAGTTCTTC. Combining the CDR3 with reference TRBV7-9 and TRBJ2-1 gives the whole variable domain DTGVSQNPRHKITKRGQNVTFRCDPISEHNRLYWYRQTLGQGPEFLTYFQNEAQLEKSRLLSDRFSAERPKGSFSTLEIQRTEQGDSAMYLCAREANEQFFGPGTRLTVL.

The sample holds a few counts of this clonotype. The rearrangement links TRBV6-2 or TRBV6-3 to TRBJ1-3, with D unclear. The CDR3 is 15 amino acids. Germline CDR1 reads MNHEY; CDR2 reads SVGEGT. V was trimmed by 2 bases and J by 0 bases, leaving 8 bases between them. The CDR3 DNA reads as TGTGCCAGCAGTTACCGCTCCGTCTCTGGAAACACCATATATTTT. It translates to CASSYRSVSGNTIYF.

J is TRBJ2-7 and V is TRBV10-3; D gene uncertain. Germline CDR1 reads ENHRY; CDR2 reads SYGVKD. The V and J ends lost 0 bases and 6 bases respectively, with 9 bases between them. This CDR3 is 13 amino acids long. The CDR3 loop reads CAISESGDPEQYF. Written as DNA, the CDR3 is TGTGCCATCAGTGAGTCTGGAGACCCCGAGCAGTACTTC.

The genes are TRBV27 and TRBJ1-5; 8 bases are shared with TRBD1. V lost 5 bases, J lost 3 bases, and 3 bases stayed unmatched. CDR3 size: 14 residues. CDR1 and CDR2 from the germline V gene are MNHEY and SMNVEV (reference sequence). The CDR3 DNA sequence: TGTGCCAGCAGTGGACAGGGCCTCAATCAGCCCCAGCATTTT. The encoded protein is CASSGQGLNQPQHF.

The rearrangement links TRBV5-1 to TRBJ2-3; TRBD1 is a possible D gene (6 bases). CDR1 is SGHRS and CDR2 is YFSETQ in the germline V gene. Trimming stripped 5 bases from V and 4 bases from J, with 17 bases between. The CDR3 loop spans 15 amino acids. This CDR3 is CASSAGTGSADTQYF. DNA of the CDR3: TGCGCCAGCAGTGCGGGCACAGGGAGTGCAGATACGCAGTATTTT.

V is TRBV20-1 and J is TRBJ2-4, with D perhaps TRBD2 (6 bases). The assigned J gene may be wrong: the sequence end matches TRBJ2-7 better. This CDR3 has 13 amino acids. The germline V gene has CDR1 DFQATT and CDR2 SNEGSKA (reference sequence). The CDR3 here is CSARDRESYEQYF. As DNA, the CDR3 is TGCAGTGCTAGAGATCGGGAGAGCTACGAGCAGTACTTC.